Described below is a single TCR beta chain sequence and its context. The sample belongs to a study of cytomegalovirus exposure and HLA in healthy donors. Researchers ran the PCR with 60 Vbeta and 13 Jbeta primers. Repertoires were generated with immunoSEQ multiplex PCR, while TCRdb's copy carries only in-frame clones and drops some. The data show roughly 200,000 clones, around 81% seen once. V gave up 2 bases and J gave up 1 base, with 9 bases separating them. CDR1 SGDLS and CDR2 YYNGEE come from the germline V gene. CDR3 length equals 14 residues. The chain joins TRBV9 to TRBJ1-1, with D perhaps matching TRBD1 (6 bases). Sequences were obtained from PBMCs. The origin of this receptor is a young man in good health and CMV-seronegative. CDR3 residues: CASSVRGGNTEAFF. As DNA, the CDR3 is TGTGCCAGCAGCGTTAGGGGGGGGAACACTGAAGCTTTCTTT.